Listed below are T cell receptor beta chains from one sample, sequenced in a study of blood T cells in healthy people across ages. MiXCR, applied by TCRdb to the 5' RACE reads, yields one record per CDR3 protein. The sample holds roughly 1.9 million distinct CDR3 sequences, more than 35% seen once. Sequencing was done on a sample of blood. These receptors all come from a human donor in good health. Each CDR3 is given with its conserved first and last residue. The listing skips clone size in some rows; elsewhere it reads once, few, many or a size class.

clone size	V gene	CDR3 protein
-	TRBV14	CASSQEVTGYYGYTF
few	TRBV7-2	CASSLARGAMQDTQYF
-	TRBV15	CATRAGAAAYEQYF
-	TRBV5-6	CASSLGLAGGVGEQFF
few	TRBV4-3	CASSQSSGGDEQFF
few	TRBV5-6	CASSLEAVFGYNEQFF
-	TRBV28	CASRNARASGANVLTF
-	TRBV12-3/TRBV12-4	CASSLHGTGGSGYTF
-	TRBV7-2	CASSSIDDRSLNGYTF
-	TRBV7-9	CASSGYGAGRAKNIQYF
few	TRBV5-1	CASSSIFGGLDIQYF
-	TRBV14	CVSSQDLNNEQFF
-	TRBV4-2	CASSQGTRPAGANQETQYF
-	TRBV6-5	CASRRDFLSYF
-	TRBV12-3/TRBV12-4	CASSKGTGNGYTF
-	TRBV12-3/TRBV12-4	CASSLEKGPQHF
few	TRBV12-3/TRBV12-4	CASSFIVPRGQWTEAFF
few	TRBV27	CASRGSSYNSPLHF
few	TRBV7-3	CASSFSGIADTQYF
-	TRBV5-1	CASSRDRVGTEAFF
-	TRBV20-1	CSSTGATDTQYF
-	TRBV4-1	CASSQESSGGLKTYNEQFF
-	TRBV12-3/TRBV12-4	CASTPYGSGELFF
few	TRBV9	CASSVGLGTHSYEQYF
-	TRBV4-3	CASSQEASGRDEQYF
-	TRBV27	CASSLSGEGFYGYTF
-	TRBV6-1	CASRPRHRDTEAFF
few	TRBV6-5	CASSLQGDGELFF
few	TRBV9	CASSVEQSDSPLHF
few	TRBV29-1	CSVDLWVMGTVDNEQFF
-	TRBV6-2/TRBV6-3	CASSYSQGPQHF